This TCR beta chain was identified during a study of T cell changes during pregnancy in multiple sclerosis. Per the germline V gene, CDR1 is SGDLS and CDR2 is YYNGEE. This CDR3 spans 13 amino acids. V was clipped by 0 bases and J by 15 bases, with 13 bases between them. Produced via immunoSEQ multiplex PCR; TCRdb's table is partial and in-frame only. Here the sample spans over 30,000 clones, nearly 90% being singletons. The chain has TRBV9 and TRBJ1-6; no clear D. This clonotype originated in a female donor with multiple sclerosis, enrolled in a pregnancy study. Sequencing used CD8+ T cells from peripheral blood mononuclear cells, obtained in the third trimester of pregnancy. The CDR3 loop reads CASSVGSPGSLHF. The CDR3 DNA follows: TGTGCCAGCAGCGTAGGAAGCCCCGGGAGCCTCCACTTT.